This T cell receptor (beta chain) was captured in a study of shared clonotypes between healthy human individuals. V lost 5 bases and J lost 4, with 9 bases in between. The germline V gene encodes CDR1 MDHEN and CDR2 SYDVKM. The CDR3 contains 13 residues. In its sample, this clone was seen once. Its cognate antigen is unknown. A deep-level run was used for the assay. DNA at about 200 ng, 30,000 or so T cell genomes, went into sorted-subset replicate PCRs. Here immunoSEQ multiplex PCR was the method, and the copy in TCRdb shows in-frame clones only, minus some. The sample contains over 2 million clones, roughly 95% of which appear only once. Points from the study as a whole: It was only blood that was sampled, and tissue repertoires likely differ. Non-shared clonotypes had lower generation probabilities than those shared by all four donors.

The sequence was obtained from a man between 18 and 35 years old in good health. The sequencing sample was made of naive CD4+ T cells sorted from blood. Regarding subset: CD45RA+ positively selected. The chain combines TRBV28 with TRBJ1-5; D is uncertain. CDR3 sequence: CASSTTRNQPQHF. The CDR3 nucleotides read TGTGCCAGCAGTACCACCAGGAATCAGCCCCAGCATTTT.